The 16 T cell receptor beta chains reported below all come from one sample, sequenced in a study of T cells expressing NK-cell markers. TCRdb derives one entry per CDR3 protein from the 5' RACE reads, leaving out DNA. The repertoire table contains under 600,000 distinct CDR3 sequences. The source material was blood T cells: a sorted CD56 or NKG2C T cell subset, CD4+ or CD8+ T cells, or bulk PBMC T cells (not recorded which). The receptors stem from a woman in her forties or fifties in good health.

This sequence joins TRBV7-2 and TRBJ2-4; absent DNA, TCRdb's TRBD1 call cannot be checked. There are 17 residues in the CDR3. Germline CDR1 reads SGHTA; CDR2 reads FQGNSA. CDR3 sequence: CASSLSSGTGAKNIQYF.

The rearrangement uses TRBV29-1 and TRBJ2-2; with no DNA, the TCRdb D assignment of TRBD1 cannot be verified. There are 14 residues in the CDR3. CDR1 is SQVTM and CDR2 is ANQGSEA in the germline V gene. The CDR3 loop reads CSVNNRGLTGELFF.

This CDR3 reads CASSGGTENIQYF. The chain carries TRBV25-1 and TRBJ2-4; the D call from TCRdb, TRBD2, cannot be confirmed without DNA. Germline assignment: CDR1 MGHDK and CDR2 SYGVNS. The CDR3 runs 13 residues.

The V and J genes are TRBV11-3 and TRBJ2-1; TCRdb gives TRBD2 as the D gene, but with no DNA this cannot be confirmed. Germline values: CDR1 SGHNT, CDR2 YENEEA. The CDR3 is 16 amino acids. CDR3: CASSRPRKRGNNEQFF.

The chain joins TRBV10-3 to TRBJ2-3; the TRBD2 assignment by TCRdb is unverifiable without DNA. Germline V CDR1 and CDR2: ENHRY, SYGVKD. The CDR3 contains 16 residues. The CDR3: CAISPMGLNPGDTQYF.

This chain connects TRBV2 to TRBJ2-7; TCRdb's D call, TRBD1, is unchecked because there is no DNA. The germline V gene has CDR1 SNHLY and CDR2 FYNNEI. The CDR3 consists of 14 residues. CDR3: CASSDASGFYEQYF.

This sequence joins TRBV4-1 and TRBJ1-2; TCRdb calls TRBD1, which cannot be checked without DNA. The CDR3 has 17 amino acids. The germline gives CDR1 MGHRA, CDR2 YSYEKL. CDR3 loop: CASSQERGTGQNYGYTF.

V is TRBV11-3 and J is TRBJ2-2; TCRdb designates TRBD1, a call that cannot be tested without DNA. This CDR3 spans 14 amino acids. In germline, CDR1 is SGHNT, CDR2 YENEEA. CDR3 loop: CATRDSRIDGELFF.

The rearrangement links TRBV30 to TRBJ2-5; TCRdb reports TRBD1, a call that lacks DNA to check it against. Germline values: CDR1 GTSNPN, CDR2 SVGIG (reference sequence). CDR3 length: 16 residues. The CDR3 region is CAWSVPLRDRKETQYF. The full variable domain, rest sourced from reference TRBV30 and TRBJ2-5, is SQTIHQWPATLVQPVGSPLSLECTVEGTSNPNLYWYRQAAGRGLQLLFYSVGIGQISSEVPQNLSASRPQDRQFILSSKKLLLSDSGFYLCAWSVPLRDRKETQYFGPGTRLLVL.

The chain carries TRBV11-2 and TRBJ2-2; absent DNA, TCRdb's TRBD1 call cannot be checked. The CDR3 consists of 14 residues. Germline V lookup: CDR1 SGHAT, CDR2 FQNNGV. The CDR3 here is CASSLDEGSGELFF.

This chain connects TRBV19 to TRBJ2-6; absent DNA, TCRdb's TRBD1 call cannot be checked. CDR1 LNHDA and CDR2 SQIVND come from the germline V gene (reference sequence). The CDR3 runs to 15 residues. CDR3 residues: CASRLQGTGANVLTF.

J is TRBJ2-3 and V is TRBV11-3; TCRdb outputs TRBD2, but without DNA this stays unchecked. Germline V gene data show CDR1 as SGHNT and CDR2 as YENEEA. The CDR3 loop spans 14 amino acids. Here the CDR3 reads CASSFGTSRDTQYF.

The chain combines TRBV20-1 with TRBJ2-7; TCRdb's D call, TRBD2, is unchecked because there is no DNA. Germline values: CDR1 DFQATT, CDR2 SNEGSKA (reference sequence). CDR3 length: 15 residues. CDR3 protein: CSAISPLGTSDEQYF.

The chain has TRBV29-1 and TRBJ1-2; there is no DNA to check the TCRdb D call of TRBD1. The CDR3 is 11 residues long. The germline V gene has CDR1 SQVTM and CDR2 ANQGSEA. CDR3: CSVEGQYGYTF.

This chain links TRBV7-7 with TRBJ2-2; absent DNA, TCRdb's TRBD1 call cannot be checked. This CDR3 spans 16 amino acids. Germline V gene data show CDR1 as SSHAT and CDR2 as FNYEAQ (reference sequence). The CDR3 sequence: CASSPVLGGNTGELFF.

J is TRBJ1-1 and V is TRBV11-2. The germline CDR1 and CDR2 sequences are SGHAT and FQNNGV. This CDR3 is built from 13 residues. CDR3 sequence reads: CASSLHRTGEAFF.